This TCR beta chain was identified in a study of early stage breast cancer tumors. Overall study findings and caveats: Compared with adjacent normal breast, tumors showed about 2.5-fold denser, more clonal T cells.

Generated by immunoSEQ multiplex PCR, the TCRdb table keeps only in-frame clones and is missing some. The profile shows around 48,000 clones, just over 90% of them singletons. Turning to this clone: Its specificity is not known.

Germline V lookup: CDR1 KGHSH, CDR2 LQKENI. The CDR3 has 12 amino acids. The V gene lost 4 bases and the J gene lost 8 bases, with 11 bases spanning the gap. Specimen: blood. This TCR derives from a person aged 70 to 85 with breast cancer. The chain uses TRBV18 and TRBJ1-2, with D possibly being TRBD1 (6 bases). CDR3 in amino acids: CASSRTVQGYTF. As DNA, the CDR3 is TGTGCCAGCTCACGGACAGTTCAAGGCTACACCTTC.